Each of the 2 T cell receptor beta chains below was sequenced from the same sample in a study of blood T cell repertoires in COVID-19. The protocol was immunoSEQ multiplex PCR, while the TCRdb copy is restricted to in-frame clones and leaves out a portion. The table shows some 360,000 clones, with more than 75% occurring only once. Sequencing input: peripheral blood. These receptors all stem from a woman between 55 and 75 years old with COVID-19, enrolled during active disease.

The genes are TRBV7-9 and TRBJ2-5, with 9 bases matching TRBD2. Germline V gene sequence: CDR1 SEHNR, CDR2 FQNEAQ (reference sequence). The CDR3 has 15 amino acids. V shed 4 bases, J shed 4 bases, and the junction held 7 bases outside the gene matches. CDR3 protein: CASSWRGGEGETQYF. The CDR3 DNA reads TGTGCCAGCAGCTGGCGGGGGGGCGAAGGAGAGACCCAGTACTTC.

J is TRBJ1-2 and V is TRBV19; TRBD1 agrees at 8 bases. This CDR3 spans 13 amino acids. Germline values: CDR1 LNHDA, CDR2 SQIVND (reference sequence). J lost 7 bases, V lost 10 bases, and 11 bases had no gene match. Written as DNA, the CDR3 is TGTGCCACCAGATCAGGGGGCGCGGGTGGCTACACCTTC. Translating it yields CATRSGGAGGYTF.